Many counts were recorded for the clone carrying this TCR beta chain. Antigen specificity is unknown. The germline CDR1 and CDR2 sequences are SGHRS and YFSETQ. The CDR3 has 15 amino acids. After removal of 3 bases from V and 4 bases from J, the junction contained 5 bases not matched to a gene. Full-length variable regions came from constant-region reverse primers plus semi-nested Nested Universal Primer A PCR. MiXCR, run by TCRdb on the 5' RACE reads, gives a single entry per CDR3 protein. The sample contains some 64,000 distinct CDR3 sequences, approximately 22% of which appear only once. Broader study findings: The larger-cohort validation was restricted to a single TCR beta V-J rearrangement rather than whole repertoires.

V gene TRBV5-1 combines with J gene TRBJ1-1, with 11 bases identical to TRBD1. The sequencing input was memory CD4+ T cells sorted from a lymph node. Regarding subset: memory CD4+ T cells, CD4+CD45RO+CD25-. The sequence was collected from a female donor with breast cancer. The chain's CDR3 is CASSSGTGGTTEAFF. In nucleotides, the CDR3 is TGCGCCAGCAGCTCGGGGACAGGGGGGACCACTGAAGCTTTCTTT.